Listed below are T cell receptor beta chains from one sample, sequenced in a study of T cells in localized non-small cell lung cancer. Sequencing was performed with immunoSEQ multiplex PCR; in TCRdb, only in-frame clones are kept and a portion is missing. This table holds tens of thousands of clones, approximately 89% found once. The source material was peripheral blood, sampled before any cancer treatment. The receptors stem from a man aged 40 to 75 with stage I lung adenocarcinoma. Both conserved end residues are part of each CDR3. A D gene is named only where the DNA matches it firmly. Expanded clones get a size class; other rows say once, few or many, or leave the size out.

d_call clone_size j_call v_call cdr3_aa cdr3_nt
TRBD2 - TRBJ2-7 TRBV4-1 CASSQDQTSDEQYF TGCGCCAGCAGCCAAGATCAGACTAGCGACGAGCAGTACTTC
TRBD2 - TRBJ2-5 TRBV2 CASSPSSGRAGKTQYF TGTGCCAGCAGTCCCTCTAGCGGGAGGGCCGGGAAGACCCAGTACTTC
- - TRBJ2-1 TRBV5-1 CASNTAGVNEQFF TGCGCCAGCAACACGGCTGGGGTCAATGAGCAGTTCTTC
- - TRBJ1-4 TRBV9 CASSLRATNEKLFF TGTGCCAGCAGCTTACGGGCAACTAATGAAAAACTGTTTTTT
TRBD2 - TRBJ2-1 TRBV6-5 CASSTGLAYNEQFF TGTGCCAGCAGTACCGGACTAGCATACAATGAGCAGTTCTTC
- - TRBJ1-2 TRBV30 CAWNRITYGYTF TGTGCCTGGAACAGAATCACCTATGGCTACACCTTC
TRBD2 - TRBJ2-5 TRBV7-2 CASSPWTSGGTQYF TGTGCCAGCAGCCCCTGGACTAGCGGGGGGACCCAGTACTTC
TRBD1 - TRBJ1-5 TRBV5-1 CASSWTGGSNQPQHF TGCGCCAGCAGCTGGACAGGGGGGAGCAATCAGCCCCAGCATTTT
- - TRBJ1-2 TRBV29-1 CSVEDLRYGYTF TGCAGCGTTGAAGATCTGCGCTATGGCTACACCTTC
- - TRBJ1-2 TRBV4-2 CASSQLDRNYGYTF TGTGCCAGCAGCCAACTAGACAGAAACTATGGCTACACCTTC
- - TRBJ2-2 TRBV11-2 CASSLDLRRGPEELFF TGTGCCAGCAGCTTAGATCTAAGGCGGGGTCCGGAGGAGCTGTTTTTT
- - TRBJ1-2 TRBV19 CASSIALQYNYGYTF TGTGCCAGTAGTATAGCTCTACAATACAACTATGGCTACACCTTC
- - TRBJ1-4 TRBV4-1 CASSQDTNAGTNEKLFF TGCGCCAGCAGCCAAGATACTAACGCAGGTACTAATGAAAAACTGTTTTTT
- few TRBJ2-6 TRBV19 CASSRDGVSGANVLTF TGTGCCAGTAGCCGGGACGGAGTCTCTGGGGCCAACGTCCTGACTTTC
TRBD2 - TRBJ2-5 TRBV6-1 CASTPTSGIQETQYF TGTGCCAGCACCCCCACTAGCGGGATTCAAGAGACCCAGTACTTC
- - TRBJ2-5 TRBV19 CASSEMAGPRETQYF TGTGCCAGTAGTGAGATGGCGGGCCCCCGGGAGACCCAGTACTTC
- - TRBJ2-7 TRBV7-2 CASSLEAITDEQYF TGTGCCAGCAGCTTAGAAGCGATTACCGACGAGCAGTACTTC
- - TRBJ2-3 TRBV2 CASSDGPDTQYF TGTGCCAGCAGTGATGGTCCAGATACGCAGTATTTT
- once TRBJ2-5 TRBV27 CASRSRTAPGETQYF TGTGCCAGCAGAAGTAGGACAGCCCCTGGGGAGACCCAGTACTTC
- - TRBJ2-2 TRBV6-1 CASSPRQATGELFF TGTGCCAGCAGCCCCAGACAGGCCACCGGGGAGCTGTTTTTT
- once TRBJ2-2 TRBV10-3 CAISPGGAESARSNTGELFF TGTGCCATCAGCCCCGGTGGGGCTGAAAGCGCCCGGTCAAACACCGGGGAGCTGTTTTTT
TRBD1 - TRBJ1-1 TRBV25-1 CASSKTGTGKPEAFF TGTGCCAGCAGCAAAACCGGGACAGGGAAACCTGAAGCTTTCTTT
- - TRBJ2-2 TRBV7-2 CASSLVFPYPNTGELFF TGTGCCAGCAGCTTAGTATTTCCCTATCCGAACACCGGGGAGCTGTTTTTT
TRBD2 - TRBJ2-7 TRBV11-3 CASSLRSGGPYEQYF TGTGCCAGCAGCTTACGCAGCGGGGGACCCTACGAGCAGTACTTC
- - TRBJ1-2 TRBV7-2 CASSLVLRGPLTGNYGYTF TGTGCCAGCAGCTTAGTCTTGAGGGGCCCACTCACAGGGAACTATGGCTACACCTTC
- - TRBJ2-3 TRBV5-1 CASKSGTSSTDTQYF TGCGCCAGCAAATCCGGGACATCTAGCACAGATACGCAGTATTTT
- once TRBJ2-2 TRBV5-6 CASSSGLVAGELFF TGTGCCAGCAGCAGCGGGCTCGTGGCCGGGGAGCTGTTTTTT
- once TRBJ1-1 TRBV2 CASSEEMNTEAFF TGTGCCAGCAGTGAAGAGATGAACACTGAAGCTTTCTTT
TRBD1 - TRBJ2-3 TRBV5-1 CASSLVGQPTDTQYF TGCGCCAGCAGCTTGGTGGGACAGCCTACAGATACGCAGTATTTT
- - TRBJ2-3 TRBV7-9 CASKGRVDVADTQYF TGTGCCAGCAAGGGGCGGGTAGACGTCGCAGATACGCAGTATTTT
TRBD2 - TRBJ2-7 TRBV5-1 CASSSTGTSGYEQYF TGCGCCAGCAGTTCAACCGGGACTAGCGGCTACGAGCAGTACTTC
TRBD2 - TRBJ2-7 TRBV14 CASSQALGEGLAGLYEQYF TGTGCCAGCAGCCAAGCTCTAGGGGAAGGTCTAGCGGGCCTCTACGAGCAGTACTTC
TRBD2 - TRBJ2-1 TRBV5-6 CASTWTSGRAGGEQFF TGTGCCAGCACCTGGACTAGCGGGAGGGCCGGGGGTGAGCAGTTCTTC
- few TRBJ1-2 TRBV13 CASSFLDSYGYTF TGTGCCAGCAGCTTTCTGGACAGTTATGGCTACACCTTC
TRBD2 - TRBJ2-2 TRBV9 CASLGEGNTGELFF TGTGCCAGCCTAGGGGAGGGGAACACCGGGGAGCTGTTTTTT
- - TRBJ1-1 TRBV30 CAWSVGGTMNTEAFF TGTGCCTGGAGTGTTGGCGGAACCATGAACACTGAAGCTTTCTTT
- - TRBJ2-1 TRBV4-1 CASSQDRPNEQFF TGCGCCAGCAGCCAAGATCGGCCGAATGAGCAGTTCTTC
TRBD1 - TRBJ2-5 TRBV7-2 CASSYDRGNQETQYF TGTGCCAGCAGCTACGACAGGGGGAACCAAGAGACCCAGTACTTC
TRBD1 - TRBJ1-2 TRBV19 CASTKRQGGSNYGYTF TGTGCCAGTACCAAAAGACAGGGGGGATCAAACTATGGCTACACCTTC
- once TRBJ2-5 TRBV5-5 CASSPNWGVGETQYF TGTGCCAGCAGCCCAAACTGGGGTGTTGGGGAGACCCAGTACTTC
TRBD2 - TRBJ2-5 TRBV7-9 CASSLEASGGTQYF TGTGCCAGCAGCTTAGAGGCTAGCGGAGGGACCCAGTACTTC
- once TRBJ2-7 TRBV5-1 CASSFGPWTDSSYEQYF TGCGCCAGCAGCTTCGGACCCTGGACAGACAGCTCCTACGAGCAGTACTTC
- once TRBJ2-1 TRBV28 CASRVQGEAYNEQFF TGTGCCAGCAGGGTACAGGGAGAAGCCTACAATGAGCAGTTCTTC
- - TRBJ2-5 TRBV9 CASSVEGGETQYF TGTGCCAGCAGCGTCGAAGGGGGAGAGACCCAGTACTTC
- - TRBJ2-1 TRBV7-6 CASSFHEQFF TGTGCCAGCAGCTTTCATGAGCAGTTCTTC
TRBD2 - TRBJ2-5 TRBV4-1 CASSQEGRGETQYF TGCGCCAGCAGCCAAGAGGGGAGGGGAGAGACCCAGTACTTC
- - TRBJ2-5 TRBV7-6 CASSRTNIQETQYF TGTGCCAGCAGCCGGACAAATATACAAGAGACCCAGTACTTC
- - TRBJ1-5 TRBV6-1 CASSENLRDQPQHF TGTGCCAGCAGCGAGAACCTGAGGGATCAGCCCCAGCATTTT
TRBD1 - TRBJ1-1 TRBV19 CASSPEQGANTEAFF TGTGCCAGTAGTCCGGAACAGGGGGCGAACACTGAAGCTTTCTTT
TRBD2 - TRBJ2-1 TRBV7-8 CASSPRLREGVNEQFF TGTGCCAGCAGCCCACGCTTGCGGGAGGGGGTCAATGAGCAGTTCTTC
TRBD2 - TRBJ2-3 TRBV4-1 CASSRVAGGGDTQYF TGCGCCAGCAGCCGAGTAGCGGGAGGGGGAGATACGCAGTATTTT
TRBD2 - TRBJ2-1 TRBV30 CAYLAGGYNEQFF TGTGCCTACCTAGCGGGGGGCTACAATGAGCAGTTCTTC
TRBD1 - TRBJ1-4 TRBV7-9 CASRRQGTTNEKLFF TGTGCCAGCAGACGACAGGGGACAACTAATGAAAAACTGTTTTTT
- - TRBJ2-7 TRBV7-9 CASSSGRAHEQYF TGTGCCAGCAGCTCCGGCAGGGCCCACGAGCAGTACTTC
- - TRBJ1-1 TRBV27 CASSLSGFMNTEAFF TGTGCCAGCAGTTTATCAGGATTTATGAACACTGAAGCTTTCTTT